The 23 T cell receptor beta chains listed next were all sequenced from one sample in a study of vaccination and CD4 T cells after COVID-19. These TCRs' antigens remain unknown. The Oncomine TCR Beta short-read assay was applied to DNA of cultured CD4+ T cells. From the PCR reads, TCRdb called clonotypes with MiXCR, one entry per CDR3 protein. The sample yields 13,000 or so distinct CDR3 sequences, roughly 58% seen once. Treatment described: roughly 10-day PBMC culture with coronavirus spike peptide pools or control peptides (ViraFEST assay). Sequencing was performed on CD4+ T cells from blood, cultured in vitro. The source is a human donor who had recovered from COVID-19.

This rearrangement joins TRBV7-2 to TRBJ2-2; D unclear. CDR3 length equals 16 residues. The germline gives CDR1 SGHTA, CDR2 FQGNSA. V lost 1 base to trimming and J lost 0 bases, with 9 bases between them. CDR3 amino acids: CASSLVGRTNTGELFF. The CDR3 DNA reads TGTGCCAGCAGCTTAGTAGGGCGGACGAACACCGGGGAGCTGTTTTTT.

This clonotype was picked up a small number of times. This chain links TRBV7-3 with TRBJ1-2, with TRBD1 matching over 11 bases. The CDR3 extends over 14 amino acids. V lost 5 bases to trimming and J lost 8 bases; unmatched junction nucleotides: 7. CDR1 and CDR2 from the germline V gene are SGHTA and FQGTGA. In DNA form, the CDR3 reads TGTGCCAGCAGCCTATCGGGACAGGGGGAAGGCTACACCTTC. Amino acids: CASSLSGQGEGYTF.

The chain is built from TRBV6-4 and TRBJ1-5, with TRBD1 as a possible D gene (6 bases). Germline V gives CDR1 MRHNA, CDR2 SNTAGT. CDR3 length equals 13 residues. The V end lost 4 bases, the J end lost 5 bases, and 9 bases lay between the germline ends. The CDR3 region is CASSAAGDQPQHF. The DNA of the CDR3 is TGTGCCAGCAGTGCAGCAGGGGATCAGCCCCAGCATTTT.

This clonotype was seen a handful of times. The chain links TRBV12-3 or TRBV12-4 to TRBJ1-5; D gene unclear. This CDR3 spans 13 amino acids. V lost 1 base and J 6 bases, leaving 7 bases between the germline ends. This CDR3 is CASSLGGSQPQHF. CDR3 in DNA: TGTGCCAGCAGTTTAGGGGGAAGTCAGCCCCAGCATTTT.

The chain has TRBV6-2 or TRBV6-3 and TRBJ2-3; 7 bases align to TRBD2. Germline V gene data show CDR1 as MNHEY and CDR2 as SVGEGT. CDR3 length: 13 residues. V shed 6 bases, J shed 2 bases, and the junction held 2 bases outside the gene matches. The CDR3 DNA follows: TGTGCCAGCAGCCGACTAGCCACAGATACGCAGTATTTT. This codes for CASSRLATDTQYF.

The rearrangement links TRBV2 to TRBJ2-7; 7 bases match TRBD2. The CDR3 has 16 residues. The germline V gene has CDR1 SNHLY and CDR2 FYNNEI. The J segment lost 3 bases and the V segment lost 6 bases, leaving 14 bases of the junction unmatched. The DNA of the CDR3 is TGTGCCAGCAGGGGGACTTATACTAGCGAGGGCTACGAGCAGTACTTC. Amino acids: CASRGTYTSEGYEQYF.

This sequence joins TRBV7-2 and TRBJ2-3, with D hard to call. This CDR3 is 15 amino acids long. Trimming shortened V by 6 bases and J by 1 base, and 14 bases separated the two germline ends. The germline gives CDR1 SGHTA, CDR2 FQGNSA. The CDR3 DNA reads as TGTGCCAGCAGGGGTAGCTATGGGCGCACAGATACGCAGTATTTT. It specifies CASRGSYGRTDTQYF.

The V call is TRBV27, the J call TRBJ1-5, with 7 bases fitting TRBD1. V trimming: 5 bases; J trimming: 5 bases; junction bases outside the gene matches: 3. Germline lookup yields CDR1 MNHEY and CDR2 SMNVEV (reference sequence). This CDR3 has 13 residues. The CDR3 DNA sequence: TGTGCCAGCAGTCACAGGGGTGATCAGCCCCAGCATTTT. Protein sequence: CASSHRGDQPQHF.

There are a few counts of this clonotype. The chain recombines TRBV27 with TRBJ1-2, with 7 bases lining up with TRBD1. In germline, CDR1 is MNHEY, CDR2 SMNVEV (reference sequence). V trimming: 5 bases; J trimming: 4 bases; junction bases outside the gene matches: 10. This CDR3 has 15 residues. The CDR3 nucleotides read TGTGCCAGCAGTACCTCGCGACAGGGACGCTATGGCTACACCTTC. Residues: CASSTSRQGRYGYTF.

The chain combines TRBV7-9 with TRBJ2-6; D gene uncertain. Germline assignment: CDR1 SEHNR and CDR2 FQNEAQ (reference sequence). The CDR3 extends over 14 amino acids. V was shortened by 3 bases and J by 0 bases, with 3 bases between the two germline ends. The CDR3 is CASSFTSGANVLTF. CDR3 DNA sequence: TGTGCCAGCAGCTTTACCTCTGGGGCCAACGTCCTGACTTTC.

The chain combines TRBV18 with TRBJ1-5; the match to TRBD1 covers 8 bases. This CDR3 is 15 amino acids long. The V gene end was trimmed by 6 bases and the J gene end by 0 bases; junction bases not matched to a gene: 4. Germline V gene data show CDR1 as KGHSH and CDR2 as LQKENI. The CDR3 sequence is CASSAQGASNQPQHF. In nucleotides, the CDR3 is TGTGCCAGCTCCGCGCAGGGGGCTAGCAATCAGCCCCAGCATTTT.

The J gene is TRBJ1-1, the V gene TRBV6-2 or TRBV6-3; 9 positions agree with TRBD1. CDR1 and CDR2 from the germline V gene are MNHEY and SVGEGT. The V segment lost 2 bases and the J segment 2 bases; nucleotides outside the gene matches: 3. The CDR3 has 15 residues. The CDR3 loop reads CASSYPDRGNTEAFF. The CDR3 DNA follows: TGTGCCAGCAGTTACCCGGACAGGGGTAACACTGAAGCTTTCTTT.

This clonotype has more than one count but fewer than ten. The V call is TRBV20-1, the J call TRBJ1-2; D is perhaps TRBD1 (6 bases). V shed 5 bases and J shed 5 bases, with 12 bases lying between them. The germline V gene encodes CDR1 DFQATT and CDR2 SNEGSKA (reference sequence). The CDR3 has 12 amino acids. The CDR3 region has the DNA TGCAGTGCTTTTCCAGGGGTATATGGCTACACCTTC. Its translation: CSAFPGVYGYTF.

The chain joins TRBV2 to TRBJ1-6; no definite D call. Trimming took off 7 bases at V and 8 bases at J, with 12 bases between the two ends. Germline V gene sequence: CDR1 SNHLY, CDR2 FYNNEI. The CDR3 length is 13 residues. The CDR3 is CASIGTPHSPLHF. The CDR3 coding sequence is TGTGCCAGCATTGGTACCCCCCATTCACCCCTCCACTTT.

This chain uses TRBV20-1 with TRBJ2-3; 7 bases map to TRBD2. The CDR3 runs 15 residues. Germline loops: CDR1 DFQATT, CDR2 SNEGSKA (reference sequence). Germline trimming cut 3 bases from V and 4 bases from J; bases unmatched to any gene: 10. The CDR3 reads CSASRGRVRSDTQYF. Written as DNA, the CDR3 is TGCAGTGCTAGCCGTGGGAGGGTTAGGTCAGATACGCAGTATTTT.

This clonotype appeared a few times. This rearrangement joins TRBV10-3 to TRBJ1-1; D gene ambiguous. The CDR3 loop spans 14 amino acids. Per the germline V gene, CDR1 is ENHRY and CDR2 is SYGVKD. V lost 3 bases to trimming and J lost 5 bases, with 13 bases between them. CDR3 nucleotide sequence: TGTGCCATCAGTGATGGCGTAAGAAGGACTGAAGCTTTCTTT. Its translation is CAISDGVRRTEAFF.

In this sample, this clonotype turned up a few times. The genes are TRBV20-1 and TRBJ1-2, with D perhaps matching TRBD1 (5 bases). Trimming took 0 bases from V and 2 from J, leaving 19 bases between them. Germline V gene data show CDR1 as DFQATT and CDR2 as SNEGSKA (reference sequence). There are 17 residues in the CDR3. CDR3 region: CSARDPRGAGFNYGYTF. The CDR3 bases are TGCAGTGCTAGAGATCCCCGGGGTGCAGGGTTCAACTATGGCTACACCTTC.

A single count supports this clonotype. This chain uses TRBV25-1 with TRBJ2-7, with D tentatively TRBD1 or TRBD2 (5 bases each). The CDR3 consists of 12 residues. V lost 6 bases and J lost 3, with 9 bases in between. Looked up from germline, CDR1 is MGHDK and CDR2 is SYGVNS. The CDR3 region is CASSRDVYEQYF. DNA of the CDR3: TGTGCCAGCAGCCGGGACGTCTACGAGCAGTACTTC.

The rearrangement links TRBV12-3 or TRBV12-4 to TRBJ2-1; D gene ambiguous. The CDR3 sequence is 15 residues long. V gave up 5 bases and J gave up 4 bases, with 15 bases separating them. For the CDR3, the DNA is TGTGCCAGCAGTACAGAGGCCCTCTCTTACAATGAGCAGTTCTTC. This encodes CASSTEALSYNEQFF.

In nucleotides, the CDR3 is TGCAGTGTGGGTGCTGGTCCTAATTCACCCCTCCACTTT. Translating gives CSVGAGPNSPLHF. The chain combines TRBV20-1 with TRBJ1-6; no clear D. CDR1 and CDR2 from the germline V gene are DFQATT and SNEGSKA (reference sequence). Trimming cost V 7 bases and J 6 bases, with 13 bases left between them. The CDR3 extends over 13 amino acids.

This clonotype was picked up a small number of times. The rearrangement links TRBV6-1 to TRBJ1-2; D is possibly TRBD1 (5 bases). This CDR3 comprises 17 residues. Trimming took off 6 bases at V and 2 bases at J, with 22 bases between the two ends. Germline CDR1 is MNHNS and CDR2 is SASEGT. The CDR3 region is CASREFNPRDGNYGYTF. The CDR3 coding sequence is TGTGCCAGCAGGGAATTCAACCCACGGGACGGGAACTATGGCTACACCTTC.

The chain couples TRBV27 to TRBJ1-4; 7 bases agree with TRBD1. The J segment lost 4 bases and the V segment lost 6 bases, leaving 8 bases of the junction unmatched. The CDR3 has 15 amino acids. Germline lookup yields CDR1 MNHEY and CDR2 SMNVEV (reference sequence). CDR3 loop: CASSPRGIINEKLFF. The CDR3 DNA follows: TGTGCCAGCAGCCCCAGGGGGATTATTAATGAAAAACTGTTTTTT.

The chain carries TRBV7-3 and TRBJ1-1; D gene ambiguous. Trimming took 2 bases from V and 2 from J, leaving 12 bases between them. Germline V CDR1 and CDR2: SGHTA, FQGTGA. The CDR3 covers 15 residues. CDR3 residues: CASSLFAAPNTEAFF. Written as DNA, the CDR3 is TGTGCCAGCAGCTTATTCGCAGCCCCCAACACTGAAGCTTTCTTT.